A selection of T cell receptor beta chains follows, all from one sample in a study of cytotoxic CD8 clonotypes in ibrutinib-treated CLL. The repertoire was sequenced with immunoSEQ multiplex PCR; TCRdb's copy has only in-frame clones and lacks some. The table has about 270,000 clones, 65% to 85% seen once. The sequences come from PBMCs, collected at disease progression, from a patient treated with ibrutinib. The receptors here all came from a human donor with chronic lymphocytic leukemia. Both conserved end residues are part of each CDR3. Each record gives: D gene, V gene, J gene, clone size, CDR3 DNA, CDR3 protein. D genes are given only for firm matches. The size field is filled for only some rows; it gives once, few, many or a size class.

>-|TRBV11-3|TRBJ2-3|-
TGTGCCAGCAGCTTTCAGGGGCCAGGAGATACGCAGTATTTT
CASSFQGPGDTQYF
>TRBD1|TRBV12-5|TRBJ1-4|-
TGTGCTAGTGGTCCCCGGGACAGGGGGCACAATAATGAAAAACTGTTTTTT
CASGPRDRGHNNEKLFF
>-|TRBV21-1|TRBJ2-3|-
TGTGCCAGCAGCGTTTCGGGACTAGCGGGGGGCCTCTTCACAGATACGCAGTATTTT
CASSVSGLAGGLFTDTQYF
>-|TRBV7-2|TRBJ2-2|once
TGTGCCAGCAGCTTTCGCGGAGCGAACACCGGGGAGCTGTTTTTT
CASSFRGANTGELFF
>-|TRBV13|TRBJ2-7|once
TGTGCCAGCAGCTCCCATCGGGGGATGAACGAGCAGTACTTC
CASSSHRGMNEQYF
>-|TRBV4-1|TRBJ1-4|-
TGCGCCAGCAGCCAAGATCCGGACAAGGGAGGTGAAAAACTGTTTTTT
CASSQDPDKGGEKLFF
>-|TRBV9|TRBJ2-3|-
TGTGCCAGCAGCGTAGCAGGGACAACAGATACGCAGTATTTT
CASSVAGTTDTQYF
>-|TRBV7-2|TRBJ1-4|few
TGTGCCAGCAGTCCAGCGGCCTTTTCGGAAAAACTGTTTTTT
CASSPAAFSEKLFF
>TRBD1|TRBV5-1|TRBJ1-6|-
TGCGCCAGCAGGGGACAGGGCCTTTTCTCCTATAATTCACCCCTCCACTTT
CASRGQGLFSYNSPLHF
>TRBD2|TRBV5-4|TRBJ2-1|-
TGTGCCAGCAGCCCCGGACTAGGAACCTACAATGAGCAGTTCTTC
CASSPGLGTYNEQFF
>-|TRBV29-1|TRBJ2-5|-
TGCAGCGTCTCAGGGGAAATCCAAGAGACCCAGTACTTC
CSVSGEIQETQYF
>-|TRBV5-1|TRBJ2-5|-
TGCGCCAGCAGCTCGGCCGGGTGGGAACAAGAGACCCAGTACTTC
CASSSAGWEQETQYF
>TRBD1|TRBV28|TRBJ1-5|-
TGTGCCAGCAGTTCCGGGACAGGGTCGATTAGCCAGCATTTT
CASSSGTGSISQHF
>-|TRBV5-8|TRBJ1-4|once
TGTGCCAGCATTCTGGCAGGGAGGAATGAAAAACTGTTTTTT
CASILAGRNEKLFF
>-|TRBV11-2|TRBJ2-5|-
TGTGCCAGCAGCTTAGCTTCCGGGACTCAAGAGACCCAGTACTTC
CASSLASGTQETQYF
>-|TRBV27|TRBJ1-5|-
TGTGCCAGCAGTGTATCAGGAGGTAGCAATCAGCCCCAGCATTTT
CASSVSGGSNQPQHF
>-|TRBV5-6|TRBJ2-5|-
TGTGCCAGCAGCTGGCTAGGTCGGGAGACCCAGTACTTC
CASSWLGRETQYF
>-|TRBV19|TRBJ1-5|once
TGTGCCAGTAGTGCCCTACAGGGCAATCAGCCCCAGCATTTT
CASSALQGNQPQHF
>-|TRBV5-1|TRBJ1-5|-
TGCGCTATCCTCGAGGGGGGCTCTGTCGGCAATCAGCCCCAGCATTTT
CAILEGGSVGNQPQHF
>-|TRBV11-2|TRBJ1-4|-
TGTGCCAGCAGCTCCAAACGTTGGTGGGAGGAAAAACTGTTTTTT
CASSSKRWWEEKLFF
>TRBD1|TRBV7-9|TRBJ2-3|-
TGTGCCAGCAGCTTAGACCCGGGACAGGGTCCAGATACGCAGTATTTT
CASSLDPGQGPDTQYF
>-|TRBV6-5|TRBJ1-3|-
TGTGCCAGCAGTCCCCAGGGGCTGGCTGGAAACACCATATATTTT
CASSPQGLAGNTIYF
>TRBD2|TRBV11-2|TRBJ2-1|-
TGTGCCAGCAGTACTCAGACGATTAGCGGGGGGGTGTTCAATGAGCAGTTCTTC
CASSTQTISGGVFNEQFF
>-|TRBV7-2|TRBJ1-1|-
TGTGCCAGCAGCTTAGGCACTGAAGCTTTCTTT
CASSLGTEAFF
>-|TRBV19|TRBJ2-2|-
TGTGCCAGTAGTATTGGAGTGGGCGGGGAGCTGTTTTTT
CASSIGVGGELFF
>TRBD2|TRBV6-5|TRBJ2-1|-
TGTGCCAGCAGTTACCGGTCTAGCGGGATATACAATGAGCAGTTCTTC
CASSYRSSGIYNEQFF
>-|TRBV5-4|TRBJ2-7|-
TGTGCCAGCAGCACCTCCTCCTACGAGCAGTACTTC
CASSTSSYEQYF